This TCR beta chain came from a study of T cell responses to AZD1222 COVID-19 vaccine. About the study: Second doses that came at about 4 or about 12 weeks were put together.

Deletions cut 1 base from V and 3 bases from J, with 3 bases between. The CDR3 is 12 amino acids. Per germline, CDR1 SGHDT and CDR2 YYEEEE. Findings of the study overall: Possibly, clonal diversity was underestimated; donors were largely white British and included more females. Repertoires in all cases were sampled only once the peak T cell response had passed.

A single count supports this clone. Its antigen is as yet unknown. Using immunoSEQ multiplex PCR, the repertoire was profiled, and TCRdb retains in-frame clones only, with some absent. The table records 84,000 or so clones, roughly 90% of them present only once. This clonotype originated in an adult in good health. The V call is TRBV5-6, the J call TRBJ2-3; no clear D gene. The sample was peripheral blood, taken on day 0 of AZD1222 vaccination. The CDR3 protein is CASSLQTDTQYF. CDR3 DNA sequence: TGTGCCAGCAGCTTGCAGACAGATACGCAGTATTTT. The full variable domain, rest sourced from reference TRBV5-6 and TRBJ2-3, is DAGVTQSPTHLIKTRGQQVTLRCSPKSGHDTVSWYQQALGQGPQFIFQYYEEEERQRGNFPDRFSGHQFPNYSSELNVNALLLGDSALYLCASSLQTDTQYFGPGTRLTVL.